The present entry profiles one T cell receptor beta chain with its context. The length of the CDR3 is 15 residues. V lost 0 bases, J lost 3 bases, and 9 bases lay in between. Per germline, CDR1 GTSNPN and CDR2 SVGIG (reference sequence). Data came from immunoSEQ multiplex PCR; TCRdb stores just in-frame clones and leaves some out. In the table there are 110,000 or so clones, about 89% of which are singletons. This entry is derived from a study of control samples from healthy donors and cancer patients. The chain carries TRBV30 and TRBJ2-6, with unresolved D. This clonotype originated in a woman aged 50 to 65 in good health. The sequenced material came from blood. DNA of the CDR3: TGTGCCTGGAGTGTAGAGGCTGGTGGGGCCAACGTCCTGACTTTC. This translates into CAWSVEAGGANVLTF.